The entry below describes one T cell receptor (beta chain). Antigen unknown. Focal radiation and CTLA-4 blockade (ipilimumab) were tested in chemo-refractory metastatic non-small-cell lung cancer patients. Assay used: immunoSEQ multiplex PCR; TCRdb lists only in-frame clones, some missing. The sample has some 51,000 clones; 60% to 80% are singletons. This sample stems from a study of radiotherapy plus CTLA-4 blockade in lung cancer. Findings and limits, study-wide: In blood, TCR clones derived from the tumor expanded after radiotherapy plus ipilimumab. Reports state that early shifts in blood T cell clones, with interferon-beta, best predicted response.

The receptor's source is a human donor with non-small cell lung cancer whose response to radiotherapy plus ipilimumab could not be evaluated. The sequencing here drew on peripheral blood, taken from a patient treated with radiotherapy plus ipilimumab.

The CDR3 nucleotides are TGTGCCAGTAGTATAGAGGGGACAGCCTACAATGAGCAGTTCTTC. Protein product: CASSIEGTAYNEQFF. This rearrangement joins TRBV19 to TRBJ2-1, with 7 nucleotides matching TRBD1. J was trimmed by 2 bases and V by 0 bases; bases with no gene match: 1. Per the germline V gene, CDR1 is LNHDA and CDR2 is SQIVND (reference sequence). This CDR3 comprises 15 residues.